These 25 T cell receptor beta chains were sequenced from one sample in a study of Ad26.COV2.S vaccination and SARS-CoV-2 variants. Treatment meaning: approximately 18 received Ad26.COV2.S at low or high dose, single or two shots; 5 received placebo; per-sample allocation not given. It was on day 63 after the first vaccine or placebo injection that samples were taken. Method: immunoSEQ multiplex PCR; TCRdb's copy keeps in-frame clones and lacks some. The sample has around 370,000 clones, roughly 85% seen once; the top ten hold roughly 3.1%. The starting material was peripheral blood, obtained in a trial of Ad26.COV2.S vaccine versus placebo. All receptors come from a person between 18 and 65 years old who received the Ad26.COV2.S COVID-19 vaccine or a placebo.

The chain is built from TRBV7-2 and TRBJ1-1; TRBD1 aligns across 10 bases. The CDR3 is made up of 16 amino acids. Germline-derived CDR1 and CDR2 are SGHTA and FQGNSA. V was clipped by 3 bases and J by 1 base; unmatched bases: 5. The chain's CDR3 is CASSLRRTGGNTEAFF. For the CDR3, the DNA is TGTGCCAGCAGCTTGAGGCGGACAGGGGGGAACACTGAAGCTTTCTTT.

This clone appeared a single time. J is TRBJ2-1 and V is TRBV6-5, with D possibly being TRBD1 (5 bases). V lost 6 bases to trimming and J lost 10 bases, with 13 bases between them. Looked up from germline, CDR1 is MNHEY and CDR2 is SVGAGI. The CDR3 spans 12 residues. CDR3 DNA: TGTGCCAGCAGAATAGGGGTCAAGGAGCAGTTCTTC. Translation: CASRIGVKEQFF.

The CDR3, as DNA: TGTGCCAGCAGCCTAGAAAACAGGGTAAACTATGGCTACACCTTC. This encodes CASSLENRVNYGYTF. The chain carries TRBV13 and TRBJ1-2; tentatively, D is TRBD1 (6 bases). The CDR3 is 15 amino acids. The germline CDR1 and CDR2 sequences are PRHDT and FYEKMQ (reference sequence). V shed 5 bases and J shed 2 bases, with 15 bases lying between them.

J is TRBJ1-3 and V is TRBV7-6, with no clear D. The V end was cut by 1 base, the J end by 4 bases, with 11 bases between. This CDR3 contains 15 residues. In germline, CDR1 is SGHVS, CDR2 FNYEAQ. The CDR3, as DNA: TGTGCCAGCAGCTTAGATGAGGGTTTCGGAAACACCATATATTTT. It translates to CASSLDEGFGNTIYF.

The chain recombines TRBV4-3 with TRBJ2-3; D not certain. The germline gives CDR1 LGHNA, CDR2 YSLEER. Trimming cost V 0 bases and J 1 base, with 11 bases left between them. There are 16 residues in the CDR3. The CDR3 loop reads CASSQDTDWRTDTQYF. The CDR3 coding sequence is TGCGCCAGCAGCCAAGATACAGATTGGCGCACAGATACGCAGTATTTT.

The CDR3 DNA follows: TGTGCCTGGAGTGTTGTTTGGGGACTCTATGGCTACACCTTC. Translation gives CAWSVVWGLYGYTF. The chain is built from TRBV30 and TRBJ1-2, with D possibly matching TRBD1 (5 bases). In germline, CDR1 is GTSNPN, CDR2 SVGIG (reference sequence). The CDR3 sequence is 14 residues long. The germline V and J ends were trimmed by 0 bases and 4 bases, with 12 bases remaining between them.

CDR3 sequence (DNA): TGCGCCAGCAGCCAAGATCGCCAGCAGAGCTCCTATAATTCACCCCTCCACTTT. It is translated as CASSQDRQQSSYNSPLHF. The J gene is TRBJ1-6, the V gene TRBV4-3; D is undetermined. Between the trimmed V and J ends, which lost 0 bases and 0 bases, there was a span of 12 bases. Per the germline V gene, CDR1 is LGHNA and CDR2 is YSLEER. The CDR3 has 18 amino acids.

The chain is built from TRBV7-2 and TRBJ2-2; D is possibly TRBD2 (6 bases). Germline V gene sequence: CDR1 SGHTA, CDR2 FQGNSA. This CDR3 comprises 15 residues. V shed 3 bases and J shed 6 bases, with 14 bases lying between them. This chain's CDR3 is CASSFQPSVPGELFF. CDR3 coding DNA: TGTGCCAGCAGCTTCCAACCTAGCGTTCCCGGGGAGCTGTTTTTT.

The gene calls are TRBV19 and TRBJ2-7; D might be TRBD1 (5 bases). Germline CDR1 LNHDA, CDR2 SQIVND (reference sequence). The germline V and J ends were trimmed by 6 bases and 1 base, with 16 bases remaining between them. CDR3 length: 15 residues. The CDR3 sequence is CASRVGPKGSYEQYF. The CDR3 nucleotides are TGTGCCAGTAGGGTCGGGCCAAAGGGGTCCTACGAGCAGTACTTC.

The rearrangement joins TRBV4-3 to TRBJ2-3; TRBD1 is a possible D gene (6 bases). Trimming took 0 bases from V and 0 from J, leaving 25 bases between them. CDR1 and CDR2 (germline): LGHNA, YSLEER. This CDR3 region has 21 residues. CDR3 nucleotide sequence: TGCGCCAGCAGCCAAGATTGGGGCCGGGGACAAGTGATATCTAGCACAGATACGCAGTATTTT. Encoded protein: CASSQDWGRGQVISSTDTQYF.

This clone appeared a single time. The rearrangement links TRBV7-6 to TRBJ2-5; 7 positions match TRBD1. The trim removed 3 bases at V and 2 bases at J, leaving 3 bases unmatched. The CDR3 spans 14 residues. CDR1 SGHVS and CDR2 FNYEAQ come from the germline V gene. CDR3 DNA sequence: TGTGCCAGCAGCTTTAACAGGGGTCAAGAGACCCAGTACTTC. Its translation is CASSFNRGQETQYF.

In this sample, this clone turned up once. Different DNA sequences within this sample yield the same CDR3. This rearrangement joins TRBV6-5 to TRBJ1-2, with unresolved D. The CDR3 runs 13 residues. Looked up from germline, CDR1 is MNHEY and CDR2 is SVGAGI. Trimming removed 2 bases from V and 2 bases from J, with 6 bases in between. CDR3: CASSYEGNYGYTF. The CDR3 nucleotides are TGTGCCAGCAGTTACGAAGGAAACTATGGCTACACCTTC.

This clone turned up a few times. This CDR3 reads CASSETGGYEQYF. CDR3 sequence (DNA): TGCGCCAGCAGTGAGACGGGCGGTTACGAGCAGTACTTC. The J gene is TRBJ2-7, the V gene TRBV10-1; D gene uncertain. CDR1 and CDR2 from the germline V gene are WNHNN and SYGVQD (reference sequence). Trimming removed 2 bases from V and 4 bases from J, with 9 bases in between. The CDR3 has 13 residues.

V gene TRBV5-6 combines with J gene TRBJ2-3; D is unclear. The CDR3 length is 14 residues. Trimming left V 0 bases short and J 2 bases short, with 7 bases between. The germline CDR1 and CDR2 sequences are SGHDT and YYEEEE. This CDR3 is CASSLGSHTDTQYF. The CDR3 DNA is TGTGCCAGCAGCTTGGGCTCCCACACAGATACGCAGTATTTT.

This chain links TRBV19 with TRBJ2-7, with unresolved D. V shed 5 bases and J shed 0 bases, with 11 bases lying between them. The germline V gene encodes CDR1 LNHDA and CDR2 SQIVND (reference sequence). The CDR3 is made up of 14 amino acids. The CDR3 spells CASSPTMPSYEQYF. The CDR3 coding sequence is TGTGCCAGTAGTCCAACCATGCCCTCCTACGAGCAGTACTTC.

The rearrangement links TRBV5-4 to TRBJ2-6; 9 nucleotides agree with TRBD1. Per the germline V gene, CDR1 is SGHNT and CDR2 is YYREEE (reference sequence). CDR3 size: 15 residues. V lost 4 bases and J lost 8; bases outside the gene matches: 7. The CDR3 DNA sequence: TGTGCCAGCAGCACAGGACAGGGGAAGACCAACGTCCTGACTTTC. This sequence encodes CASSTGQGKTNVLTF.

CDR3 region: CASSRPHIMGGNEQFF. DNA for the CDR3: TGTGCCAGTAGCCGACCGCACATTATGGGGGGGAATGAGCAGTTCTTC. The chain is built from TRBV19 and TRBJ2-1, with 7 bases fitting TRBD2. This CDR3 comprises 16 residues. Trimming at V came to 6 bases and at J to 7 bases, leaving 15 bases not matched to a gene. Germline CDR1 LNHDA, CDR2 SQIVND (reference sequence).

V is TRBV21-1 and J is TRBJ1-1; TRBD1 reflects the table's D call only, with no check against the DNA. TRBV21-1 is designated a pseudogene. The CDR3 runs to 15 residues. CDR3 nucleotides: TGTGCCAGCAACCTATTACTCACAGGGGAAACTGAAGCTTTCTTT. Translation: CASNLLLTGETEAFF.

The chain couples TRBV29-1 to TRBJ1-1, with no clear D. The germline CDR1 and CDR2 sequences are SQVTM and ANQGSEA. Between the trimmed V and J ends, which lost 4 bases and 3 bases, there was a span of 9 bases. The CDR3 sequence is 12 residues long. CDR3 sequence: CSVAVAYTEAFF. The CDR3 DNA follows: TGCAGCGTTGCTGTGGCGTACACTGAAGCTTTCTTT. Filled out from reference TRBV29-1 and TRBJ1-1, the complete variable domain reads SAVISQKPSRDICQRGTSLTIQCQVDSQVTMMFWYRQQPGQSLTLIATANQGSEATYESGFVIDKFPISRPNLTFSTLTVSNMSPEDSSIYLCSVAVAYTEAFFGQGTRLTVV.

The chain couples TRBV7-8 to TRBJ1-1; D remains ambiguous. The CDR3 sequence is 13 residues long. Deletions cut 1 base from V and 3 bases from J, with 6 bases between. Germline V gene sequence: CDR1 SGHVS, CDR2 FQNEAQ. As DNA, the CDR3 is TGTGCCAGCAGCTTAGTAAGGGACACTGAAGCTTTCTTT. Residues: CASSLVRDTEAFF.

V is TRBV6-5 and J is TRBJ2-3; 8 bases are shared with TRBD1. The CDR3 runs to 14 residues. V shed 7 bases and J 3 bases; nucleotides not matched to a gene: 6. Germline CDR1 MNHEY, CDR2 SVGAGI. The CDR3 region is CASNDRGRTDTQYF. CDR3 nucleotide sequence: TGTGCCAGCAACGACAGGGGTAGAACAGATACGCAGTATTTT.

The chain recombines TRBV6-2 or TRBV6-3 with TRBJ2-5; D is ambiguous. CDR1 is MNHEY and CDR2 is SVGEGT in the germline V gene. The CDR3 has 13 residues. Trimming took off 6 bases at V and 9 bases at J, with 17 bases between the two ends. CDR3 sequence (DNA): TGTGCCAGCAGCTCTCTAGGTCCAACGTCCCAGTACTTC. This translates into CASSSLGPTSQYF.

V and J are TRBV19 and TRBJ2-3, with 8 bases matching TRBD2. CDR3 length: 15 amino acids. Germline CDR1 reads LNHDA; CDR2 reads SQIVND (reference sequence). J was trimmed by 2 bases and V by 8 bases; bases with no gene match: 9. In DNA form, the CDR3 reads TGTGCCAGTGGATGGGGACTAGAGGTCACAGATACGCAGTATTTT. Translated: CASGWGLEVTDTQYF.

With respect to this clone: Other DNA sequences in this specimen translate into the identical CDR3. This sequence joins TRBV28 and TRBJ2-2, with D perhaps matching TRBD1 (5 bases). Germline-derived CDR1 and CDR2 are MDHEN and SYDVKM. CDR3 length: 14 residues. V was pared by 2 bases and J by 2 bases, with 6 bases between. The CDR3 DNA is TGTGCCAGCAGTTTACAGGGCAACACCGGGGAGCTGTTTTTT. It codes for CASSLQGNTGELFF.

The CDR3 DNA follows: TGTGCCAGCAGCCACACTAGCGGGAGAGGTCAAGAGACCCAGTACTTC. This encodes CASSHTSGRGQETQYF. This chain joins TRBV3-1 (or the pseudogene TRBV3-2) and TRBJ2-5, with TRBD2 matching 11 bases. The J segment lost 2 bases and the V segment lost 3 bases, leaving 5 bases of the junction unmatched. Germline CDR1 and CDR2: LGHDT and YNNKEL (reference sequence). The CDR3 has 16 residues.